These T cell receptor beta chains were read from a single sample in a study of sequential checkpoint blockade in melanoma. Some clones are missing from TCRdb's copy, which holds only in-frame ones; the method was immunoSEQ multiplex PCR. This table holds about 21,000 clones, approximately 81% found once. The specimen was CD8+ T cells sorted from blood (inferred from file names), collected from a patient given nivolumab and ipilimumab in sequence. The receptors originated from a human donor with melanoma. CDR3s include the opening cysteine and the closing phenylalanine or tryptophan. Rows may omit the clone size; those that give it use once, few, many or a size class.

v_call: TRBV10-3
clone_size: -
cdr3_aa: CAISEKLTSGTEEQFF

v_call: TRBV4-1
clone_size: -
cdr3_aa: CASSLINMRTGNTIYF

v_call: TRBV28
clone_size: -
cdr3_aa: CASSKPGQATYASPLHF

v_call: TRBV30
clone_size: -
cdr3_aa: CAWSEGAAAYEQYF

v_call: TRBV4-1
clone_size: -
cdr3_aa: CASSHTLAQSSYNEQFF

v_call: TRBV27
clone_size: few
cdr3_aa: CASSPLTGGFASGANVLTF

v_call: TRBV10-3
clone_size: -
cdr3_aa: CAISEPAGDSGNTIYF

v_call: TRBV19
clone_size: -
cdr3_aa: CASSIAGVGTDTQYF

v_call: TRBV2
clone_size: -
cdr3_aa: CASSEDPAGARTEAFF

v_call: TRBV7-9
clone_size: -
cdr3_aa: CASSSQTGTGFTKRVKQYF

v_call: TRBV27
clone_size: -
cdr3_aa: CASSPRRGGVIQYF

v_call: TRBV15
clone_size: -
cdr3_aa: CATSVHHNRAPDEQYF

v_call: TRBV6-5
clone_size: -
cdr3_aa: CASSYSLTVGEQYF

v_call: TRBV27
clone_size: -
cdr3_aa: CASRLGGSRYEQYF

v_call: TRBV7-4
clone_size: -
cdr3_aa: CASSLYFRGLLPPTNEKLFF